Sequencing of this TCR beta chain was carried out in a study of T cells in Graves' hyperthyroidism and ophthalmopathy (dated by TCRdb to between 2017 and 2020). About the full investigation: Peripheral blood was sampled at the time of initial diagnosis, prior to any treatment. After sampling, hyperthyroidism patients received methimazole starting at 30 mg daily, and ophthalmopathy patients received high-dose intravenous methylprednisolone. The 75 to 100 discovery patients were randomly divided into training and test sets at a 7:3 ratio. According to the paper, TCR Vbeta CDR3 sequencing was carried out on around 140 peripheral blood samples, which came from fewer than 50 ophthalmopathy, 80 or so hyperthyroidism and approximately 17 progressor patients. TCR V-J signatures able to tell the groups apart were searched for in a discovery cohort of some 100 patients, of whom fewer than 45 had Graves' ophthalmopathy and about 60 had stable Graves' hyperthyroidism. Prospective prediction of ophthalmopathy was tested in an independent validation cohort consisting of 18 to 20 hyperthyroidism patients and some 15 patients who later progressed to ophthalmopathy. Thyroid tissue and blood T-cell repertoires from over 5 Graves' hyperthyroidism patients were also compared in the study.

What the authors observed across the whole study: Ophthalmopathy was separated from stable hyperthyroidism by a 13 V-J signature model, with about 86% sensitivity and about 81% specificity obtained in cross-validation and 80%/75% obtained in testing. Sample size was not statistically predetermined, and blinding of investigators to group allocation was not performed. In validation, the model predicted progression to ophthalmopathy a median of roughly 6.1 months before onset, with approximately 70% sensitivity and about 72% specificity. Most expanded thyroid clonotypes (frequency above 0.001) were also detected in blood, a finding suggesting that blood repertoires may reflect thyroid immune responses.

CDR1 and CDR2, looked up from the germline V gene, are KGHDR and SFDVKD. Trimming costs V 5 bases and J 2 bases, and their ends lie 10 bases apart. The CDR3 measures 14 amino acids from cysteine to phenylalanine. Only the CDR3 part of the read is kept: 42 bases, read in frame from the first base. Ophthalmopathy patients had moderately to severely active disease, with a Clinical Activity Score of 3 or more, a NOSPECS grade of 4 or more, and a disease duration of less than 3 months. The study excluded patients with uncontrolled infections, other autoimmune diseases, pregnancy or lactation. Diagnoses relied on clinical symptoms, serum thyroxine and TRAb, thyroid ultrasound and orbital computed tomography. PBMCs were isolated from 7.5 to 10 ml of fresh peripheral blood by Ficoll-Paque density gradient centrifugation. Trizol reagent was used to extract total RNA, and RNA quality was then checked on an Agilent 2100 Bioanalyzer.

Details on this clonotype: It lacks a known antigen. Base qualities are not at hand, and no much larger clone is one base apart.

Amplification of TCR beta CDR3 regions was carried out from RNA transcripts. A first-round RT-PCR of the TCR CDR3 used the HTBI primer set with the Qiagen OneStep RT-PCR kit. The libraries were constructed in a second round of multiplex PCR and then size-selected and purified. Sequencing of the libraries was done on an Illumina HiSeq2000 using paired-end 100 bp reads. Per the authors' processing: SOAPnuke was used to process the raw data, removing reads that contained adapters or uncalled bases, had a mean Phred below 15, or lacked an exact match to the constant primer or identifier. High-quality paired reads were merged using COPE v1.2.5, and each unique nucleotide sequence was defined as a clonotype. MiTCR v1.1 was used to align the clonotypes against IMGT TRBV, TRBD and TRBJ reference segments. The analysis included only V-J combinations with a frequency above 0.0001, which together covered around 99% of the repertoires. A TCS score was defined as the ratio of F50 (clonal expansion) to E x V (chaos), with BLOSUM62-based TCRdist applied between CDR3 peptides within each V-J. Welch's t-statistics and random forest reduced 500 to 650 V-J features to about 12, which were used in a naive Bayes classifier (R e1071). TCRdb took the public reads, trimmed them with fastp at Q25, ran MiXCR for clone calling and kept in-frame beta chains. CDR3 protein sequences are deduplicated, and each keeps its most common genes and DNA. The V and J calls reflect TCRdb's pipeline rather than the authors' work. The sample table shows 660,000 or so distinct CDR3 sequences, and less than 25% are seen once. The biggest ten clones account for around a third of the sample.

This receptor was obtained from a man aged 25 to 45 with Graves' ophthalmopathy. The sequenced material came from blood. This chain joins TRBV24-1 to TRBJ2-3; possibly the D gene is TRBD2, per 5 matching bases. The CDR3: CATSAADSTDTQYF. The DNA sequence is given as TGTGCCACCAGTGCTGCGGACTCCACAGATACGCAGTATTTT.